These 5 T cell receptor beta chains were sequenced from one sample in a study of cytomegalovirus exposure and HLA in healthy donors (dated by TCRdb to the late 2010s). Library generation was performed with the immunoSEQ multiplex PCR assay. For the multiplex PCR, a mixture combining 60 forward primers for TCR Vbeta segments and 13 reverse primers for TCR Jbeta segments was used. As stored in TCRdb, this immuneACCESS dataset retains in-frame rearrangements with V and J assigned. A fraction of the clones does not appear; measured against another copy, unresolved V genes explain less than half of the discrepancy, and the remainder lacks a known reason. The sample table shows 130,000 or so clones, and approximately 80% are seen once. Of the sample, roughly 1.5% falls within the top ten clones. The sample comprised PBMCs. Receptor source: a woman between 18 and 30 years old in good health and CMV-seronegative.

V usage is TRBV27 and J usage is TRBJ2-7; TRBD2 matches 11 bases. Per germline, CDR1 MNHEY and CDR2 SMNVEV (reference sequence). The J segment lost 7 bases and the V segment lost 4 bases, leaving 9 bases of the junction unmatched. The CDR3 sequence is 15 residues long. The CDR3 reads CASSSLLAGGREQYF. The CDR3 nucleotides are TGTGCCAGCAGTTCCCTTCTAGCGGGAGGTAGGGAGCAGTACTTC.

This CDR3 is CASSSRGDPQYF. The CDR3 region has the DNA TGTGCCAGCAGCTCCCGGGGGGATCCGCAGTATTTT. The gene calls are TRBV7-2 and TRBJ2-3; 7 nucleotides match TRBD2. V shed 4 bases, J shed 10 bases, and the junction held 5 bases outside the gene matches. Germline V gene lookup returns CDR1 SGHTA and CDR2 FQGNSA. The CDR3 covers 12 residues.

This chain links TRBV30 with TRBJ2-5; the D gene is possibly TRBD2 (5 bases). The J call may not be correct, given that the DNA end is closer to TRBJ2-7. This CDR3 spans 15 amino acids. CDR1 is GTSNPN, CDR2 SVGIG, per germline (reference sequence). The chain's CDR3 is CAWSPPSVGADEQYF. The DNA for the CDR3 is TGTGCCTGGAGTCCCCCCTCGGTGGGAGCGGACGAGCAGTACTTC.

This chain links TRBV5-1 with TRBJ2-1; tentative D call: TRBD2 (5 bases). CDR3 length: 16 residues. Germline values: CDR1 SGHRS, CDR2 YFSETQ. The V end was cut by 1 base, the J end by 0 bases, with 11 bases between. The DNA for the CDR3 is TGCGCCAGCAGCTTGAACGTCGCGGGCTCCTACAATGAGCAGTTCTTC. It yields the protein CASSLNVAGSYNEQFF.

V and J are TRBV5-1 and TRBJ1-1; the D is unclear. The CDR3 runs 13 residues. Trimming shortened V by 5 bases and J by 1 base, and 9 bases separated the two germline ends. The germline gives CDR1 SGHRS, CDR2 YFSETQ. CDR3 sequence: CASRPDTNTEAFF. The CDR3 DNA reads TGCGCCAGCAGACCTGACACGAACACTGAAGCTTTCTTT.